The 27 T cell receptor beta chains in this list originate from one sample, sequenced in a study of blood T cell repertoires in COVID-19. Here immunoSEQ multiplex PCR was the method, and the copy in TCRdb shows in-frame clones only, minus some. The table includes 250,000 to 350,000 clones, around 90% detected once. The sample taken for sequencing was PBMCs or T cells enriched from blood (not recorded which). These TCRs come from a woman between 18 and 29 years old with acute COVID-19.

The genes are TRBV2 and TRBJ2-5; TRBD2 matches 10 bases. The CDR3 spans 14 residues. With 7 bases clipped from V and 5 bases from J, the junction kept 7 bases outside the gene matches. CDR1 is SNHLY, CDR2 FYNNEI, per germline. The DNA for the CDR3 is TGTGCCAGCAACGAAGCGGGAGGGCCCGAGACCCAGTACTTC. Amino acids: CASNEAGGPETQYF.

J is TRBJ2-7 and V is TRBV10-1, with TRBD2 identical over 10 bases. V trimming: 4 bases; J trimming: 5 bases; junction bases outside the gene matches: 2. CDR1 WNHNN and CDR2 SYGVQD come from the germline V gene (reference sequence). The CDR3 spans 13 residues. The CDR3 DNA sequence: TGCGCCAGCAGTGTAACTAGCGGGAACGAGCAGTACTTC. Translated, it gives CASSVTSGNEQYF.

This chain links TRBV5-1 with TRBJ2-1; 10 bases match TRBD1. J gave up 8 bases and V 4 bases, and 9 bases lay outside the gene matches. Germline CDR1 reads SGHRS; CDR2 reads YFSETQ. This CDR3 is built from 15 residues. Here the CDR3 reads CASSTELGTGDEQFF. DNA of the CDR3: TGCGCCAGCAGCACGGAGCTCGGGACAGGGGATGAGCAGTTCTTC.

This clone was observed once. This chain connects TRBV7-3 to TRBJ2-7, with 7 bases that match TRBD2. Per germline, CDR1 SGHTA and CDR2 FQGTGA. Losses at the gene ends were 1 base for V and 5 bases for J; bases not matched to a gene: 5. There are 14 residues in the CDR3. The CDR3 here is CASSLSGSMDEQYF. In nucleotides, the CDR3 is TGTGCCAGCAGCTTAAGCGGGAGCATGGACGAGCAGTACTTC. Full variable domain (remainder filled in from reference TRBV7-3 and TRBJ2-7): GAGVSQTPSNKVTEKGKYVELRCDPISGHTALYWYRQSLGQGPEFLIYFQGTGAADDSGLPNDRFFAVRPEGSVSTLKIQRTERGDSAVYLCASSLSGSMDEQYFGPGTRLTVT.

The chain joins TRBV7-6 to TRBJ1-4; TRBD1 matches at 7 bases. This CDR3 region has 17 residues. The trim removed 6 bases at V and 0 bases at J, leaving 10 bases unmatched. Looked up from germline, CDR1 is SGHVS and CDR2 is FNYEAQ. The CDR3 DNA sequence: TGTGCCAGCAGTCTTCACGGGACAGTGGCAACTAATGAAAAACTGTTTTTT. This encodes CASSLHGTVATNEKLFF.

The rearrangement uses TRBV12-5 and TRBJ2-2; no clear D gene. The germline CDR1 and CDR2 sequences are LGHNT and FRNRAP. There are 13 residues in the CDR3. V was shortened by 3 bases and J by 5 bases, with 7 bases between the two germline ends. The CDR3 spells CASGFPGTGELFF. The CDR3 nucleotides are TGTGCTAGTGGTTTCCCCGGGACCGGGGAGCTGTTTTTT.

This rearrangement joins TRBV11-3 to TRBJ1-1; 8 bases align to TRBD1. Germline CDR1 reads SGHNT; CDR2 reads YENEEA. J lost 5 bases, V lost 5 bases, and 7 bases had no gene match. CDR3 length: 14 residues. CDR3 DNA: TGTGCCAGCAGCCCTACAGGGGGGAGGACTGAAGCTTTCTTT. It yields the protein CASSPTGGRTEAFF.

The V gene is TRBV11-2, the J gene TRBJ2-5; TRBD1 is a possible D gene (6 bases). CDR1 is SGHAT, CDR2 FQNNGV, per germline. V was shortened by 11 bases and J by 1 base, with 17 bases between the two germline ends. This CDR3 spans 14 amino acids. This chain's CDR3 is CAVQGWAGQETQYF. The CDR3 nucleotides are TGTGCCGTCCAGGGGTGGGCAGGCCAAGAGACCCAGTACTTC.

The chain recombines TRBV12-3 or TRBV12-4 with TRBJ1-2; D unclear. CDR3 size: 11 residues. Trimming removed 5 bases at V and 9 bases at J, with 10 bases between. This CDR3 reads CASSQTYSYTF. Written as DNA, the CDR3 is TGTGCCAGCAGTCAAACTTATAGCTACACCTTC.

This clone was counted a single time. In DNA, the CDR3 is TGTGCCAGCAGCTTGGTGGGGACTAGGGTGGAAGAGACCCAGTACTTC. It codes for CASSLVGTRVEETQYF. The V call is TRBV5-6, the J call TRBJ2-5, with TRBD2 matching 8 bases. From germline, CDR1 is SGHDT and CDR2 YYEEEE. This CDR3 comprises 16 residues. J lost 3 bases, V lost 0 bases, and 7 bases had no gene match.

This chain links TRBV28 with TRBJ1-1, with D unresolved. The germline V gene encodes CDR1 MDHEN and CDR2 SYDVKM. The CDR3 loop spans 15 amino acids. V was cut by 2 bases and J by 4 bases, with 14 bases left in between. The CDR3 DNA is TGTGCCAGCAGTTTACCCGCCGAGGGAGGCACTGAAGCTTTCTTT. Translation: CASSLPAEGGTEAFF.

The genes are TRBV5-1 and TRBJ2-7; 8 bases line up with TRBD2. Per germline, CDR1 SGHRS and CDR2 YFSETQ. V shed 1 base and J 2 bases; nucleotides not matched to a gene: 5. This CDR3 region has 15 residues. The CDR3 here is CASSLRTGGTYEQYF. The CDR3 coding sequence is TGCGCCAGCAGCTTGCGTACGGGGGGGACCTACGAGCAGTACTTC.

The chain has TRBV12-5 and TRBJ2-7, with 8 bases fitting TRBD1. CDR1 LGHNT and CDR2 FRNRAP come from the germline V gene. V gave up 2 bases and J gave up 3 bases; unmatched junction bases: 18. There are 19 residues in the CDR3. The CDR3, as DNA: TGTGCTAGTGGTTTGCCCCCGGCGTTTGTGGGACAGGAGGTCTACGAGCAGTACTTC. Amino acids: CASGLPPAFVGQEVYEQYF.

The CDR3 DNA follows: TGTGCCAGCAGCTTTAGACAGGGGGCAGAAAACACCATATATTTT. Translation: CASSFRQGAENTIYF. The rearrangement links TRBV7-9 to TRBJ1-3, with TRBD1 matching over 10 bases. The CDR3 consists of 15 residues. Germline V gives CDR1 SEHNR, CDR2 FQNEAQ (reference sequence). V was clipped by 3 bases and J by 6 bases; unmatched bases: 5.

The CDR3 region has the DNA TGTGCCAGCAGCGAGGAGGGCAGGGCCTCTTCACCCCTCCACTTT. This sequence encodes CASSEEGRASSPLHF. The J gene is TRBJ1-6, the V gene TRBV9; maybe TRBD1 (5 bases). V dropped 3 bases and J dropped 9 bases, with 16 bases sitting between them. Germline lookup yields CDR1 SGDLS and CDR2 YYNGEE. This CDR3 spans 15 amino acids.

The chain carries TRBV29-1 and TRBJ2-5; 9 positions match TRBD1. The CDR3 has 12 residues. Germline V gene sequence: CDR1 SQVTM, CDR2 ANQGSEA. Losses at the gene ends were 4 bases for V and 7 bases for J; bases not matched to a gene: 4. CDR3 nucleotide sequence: TGCAGCGTTGGGGACAGGGATAGGACCCAGTACTTC. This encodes CSVGDRDRTQYF.

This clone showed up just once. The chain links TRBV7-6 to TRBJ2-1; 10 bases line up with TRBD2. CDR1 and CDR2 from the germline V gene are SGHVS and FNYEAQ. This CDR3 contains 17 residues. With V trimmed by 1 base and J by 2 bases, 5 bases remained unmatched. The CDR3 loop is CASSLVGGTSAYNEQFF. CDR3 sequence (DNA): TGTGCCAGCAGCTTAGTAGGGGGGACTAGCGCCTACAATGAGCAGTTCTTC.

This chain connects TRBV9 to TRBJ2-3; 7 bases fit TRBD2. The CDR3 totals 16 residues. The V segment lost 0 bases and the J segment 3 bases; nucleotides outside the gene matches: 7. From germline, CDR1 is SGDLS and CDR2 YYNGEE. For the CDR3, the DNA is TGTGCCAGCAGCGTAGACCCACCGGGGGGTACAGATACGCAGTATTTT. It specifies CASSVDPPGGTDTQYF.

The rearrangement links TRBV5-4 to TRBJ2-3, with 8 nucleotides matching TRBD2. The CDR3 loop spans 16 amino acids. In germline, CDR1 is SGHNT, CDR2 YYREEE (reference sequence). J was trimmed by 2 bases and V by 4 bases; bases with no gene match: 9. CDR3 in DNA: TGTGCCAGCAGCCCGGGGGGGACGGGCCTCACAGATACGCAGTATTTT. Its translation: CASSPGGTGLTDTQYF.

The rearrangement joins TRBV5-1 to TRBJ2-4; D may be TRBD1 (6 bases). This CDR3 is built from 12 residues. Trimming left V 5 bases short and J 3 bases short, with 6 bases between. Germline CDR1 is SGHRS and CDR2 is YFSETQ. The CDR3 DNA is TGCGCCAGCAGGGACAGCAAAAACATTCAGTACTTC. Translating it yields CASRDSKNIQYF.

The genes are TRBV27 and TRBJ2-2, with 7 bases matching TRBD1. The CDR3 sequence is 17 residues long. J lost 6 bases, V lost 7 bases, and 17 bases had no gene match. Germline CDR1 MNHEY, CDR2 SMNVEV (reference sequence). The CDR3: CASIPLRDSGVAGELFF. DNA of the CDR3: TGTGCCAGCATTCCTCTCCGGGACAGCGGAGTCGCCGGGGAGCTGTTTTTT.

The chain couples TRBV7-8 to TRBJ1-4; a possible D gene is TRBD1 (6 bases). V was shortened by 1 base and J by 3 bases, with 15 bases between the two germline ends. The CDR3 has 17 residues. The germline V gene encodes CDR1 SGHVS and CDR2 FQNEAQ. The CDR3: CASSLVGTTRANEKLFF. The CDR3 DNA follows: TGTGCCAGCAGCTTAGTGGGGACAACTAGGGCTAATGAAAAACTGTTTTTT.

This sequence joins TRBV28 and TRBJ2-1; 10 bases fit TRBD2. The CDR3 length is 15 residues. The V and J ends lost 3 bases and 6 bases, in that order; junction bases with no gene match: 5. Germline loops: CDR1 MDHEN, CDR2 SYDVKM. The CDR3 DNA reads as TGTGCCAGCAGTTTGGTACTAGCGGGAAGCAATGAGCAGTTCTTC. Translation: CASSLVLAGSNEQFF.

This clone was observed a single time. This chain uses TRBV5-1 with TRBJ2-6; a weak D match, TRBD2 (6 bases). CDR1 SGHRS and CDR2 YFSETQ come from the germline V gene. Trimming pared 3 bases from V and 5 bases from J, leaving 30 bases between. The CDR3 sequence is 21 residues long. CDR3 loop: CASSWGVPGFTVPLRANVLTF. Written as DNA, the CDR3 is TGCGCCAGCAGCTGGGGGGTGCCAGGGTTTACCGTCCCTCTGAGGGCCAACGTCCTGACTTTC.

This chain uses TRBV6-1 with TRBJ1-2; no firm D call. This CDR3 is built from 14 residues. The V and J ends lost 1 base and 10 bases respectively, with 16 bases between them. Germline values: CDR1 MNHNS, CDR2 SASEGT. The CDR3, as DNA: TGTGCCAGCAGTGAAGAATATGGTACTCCCGACTACACCTTC. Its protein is CASSEEYGTPDYTF.

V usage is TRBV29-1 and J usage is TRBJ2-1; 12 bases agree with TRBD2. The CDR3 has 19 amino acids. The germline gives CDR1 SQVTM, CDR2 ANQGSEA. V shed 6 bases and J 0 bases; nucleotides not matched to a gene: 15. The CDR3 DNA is TGCAGCGTGATACCGGGACTAGCGGGCGCGGGGAGCTCCTACAATGAGCAGTTCTTC. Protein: CSVIPGLAGAGSSYNEQFF.

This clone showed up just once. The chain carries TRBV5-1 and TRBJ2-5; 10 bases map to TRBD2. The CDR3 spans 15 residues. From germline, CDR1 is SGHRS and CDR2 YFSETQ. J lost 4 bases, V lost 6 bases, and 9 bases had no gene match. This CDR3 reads CASTPTSGGGETQYF. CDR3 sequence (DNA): TGCGCCAGCACCCCTACCAGCGGGGGGGGAGAGACCCAGTACTTC.